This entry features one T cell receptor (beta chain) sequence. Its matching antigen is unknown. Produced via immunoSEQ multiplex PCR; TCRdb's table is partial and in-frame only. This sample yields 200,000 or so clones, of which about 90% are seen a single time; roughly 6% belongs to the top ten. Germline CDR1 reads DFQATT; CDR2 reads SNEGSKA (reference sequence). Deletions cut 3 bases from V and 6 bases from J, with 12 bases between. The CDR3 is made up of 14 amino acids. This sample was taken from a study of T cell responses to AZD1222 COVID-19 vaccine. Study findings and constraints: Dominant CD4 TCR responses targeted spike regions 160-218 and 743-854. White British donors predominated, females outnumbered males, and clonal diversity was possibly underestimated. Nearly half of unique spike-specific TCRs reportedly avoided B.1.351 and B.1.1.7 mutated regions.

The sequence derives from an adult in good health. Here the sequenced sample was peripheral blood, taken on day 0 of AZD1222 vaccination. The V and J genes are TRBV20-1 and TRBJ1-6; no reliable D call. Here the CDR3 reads CSASGGVINSPLHF. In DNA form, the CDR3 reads TGCAGTGCTAGTGGAGGTGTGATTAATTCACCCCTCCACTTT.